These 29 T cell receptor beta chains were all obtained from the same sample, sequenced in a study of T-cell memory formation after mild COVID-19. One entry per CDR3 protein, called by TCRdb with MiXCR from the 5' RACE reads. The data contain 550,000 to 650,000 distinct CDR3 sequences, about 18% of them singletons. The sample taken for sequencing was PBMCs or a T cell subset sorted from them (not recorded which). The receptors were gathered from an adult woman who had mild COVID-19 (a few samples of this study predate the infection). Cell type and time point are not known.

This clonotype came up a few times. The V call is TRBV6-1, the J call TRBJ1-5; a possible D gene is TRBD1 (5 bases). V lost 6 bases, J lost 0 bases, and 12 bases lay in between. Germline CDR1 is MNHNS and CDR2 is SASEGT. There are 15 residues in the CDR3. DNA of the CDR3: TGTGCCAGCAGCAAATGGGGGTATAGCAATCAGCCCCAGCATTTT. This gives the protein CASSKWGYSNQPQHF.

There are many counts of this clonotype. The chain combines TRBV11-2 with TRBJ2-1; 8 positions agree with TRBD1. V gave up 5 bases and J gave up 7 bases; unmatched junction bases: 13. The V gene's germline CDR1 is SGHAT and CDR2 FQNNGV. The CDR3 is made up of 16 amino acids. CDR3 nucleotide sequence: TGTGCCAGCAGCGCGCCACAGGGGGAAGTGGTAAATGAGCAGTTCTTC. Translation gives CASSAPQGEVVNEQFF.

V gene TRBV3-1 combines with J gene TRBJ2-2, with 10 bases aligning to TRBD2. J gave up 6 bases and V 1 base, and 8 bases lay outside the gene matches. The V gene's germline CDR1 is LGHDT and CDR2 YNNKEL (reference sequence). The CDR3 spans 17 residues. Written as DNA, the CDR3 is TGTGCCAGCAGCCAAGGCATGAGCGGGGGGGCCGCCGGGGAGCTGTTTTTT. Translated, it gives CASSQGMSGGAAGELFF.

The chain is built from TRBV30 and TRBJ1-5, with 9 bases lining up with TRBD1. Germline V CDR1 and CDR2: GTSNPN, SVGIG (reference sequence). Trimming cost V 3 bases and J 6 bases; bases outside gene matches: 6. There are 14 residues in the CDR3. The CDR3 protein is CAWRPGQGAQPQHF. In DNA form, the CDR3 reads TGTGCCTGGAGACCGGGACAGGGAGCTCAGCCCCAGCATTTT. The full variable domain, rest sourced from reference TRBV30 and TRBJ1-5, is SQTIHQWPATLVQPVGSPLSLECTVEGTSNPNLYWYRQAAGRGLQLLFYSVGIGQISSEVPQNLSASRPQDRQFILSSKKLLLSDSGFYLCAWRPGQGAQPQHFGDGTRLSIL.

This clonotype was picked up a small number of times. This chain connects TRBV24-1 to TRBJ2-3; 8 bases map to TRBD2. Germline V CDR1 and CDR2: KGHDR, SFDVKD. V dropped 4 bases and J dropped 9; count of bases not matched to a gene: 14. The CDR3 runs 16 residues. This CDR3 is CATSDDSGTRARTQYF. The CDR3 nucleotides read TGTGCCACCAGTGACGATAGCGGGACCCGCGCTAGAACGCAGTATTTT.

This clonotype has just a few counts. The J gene is TRBJ1-3, the V gene TRBV7-2; 9 bases line up with TRBD1. The trim removed 4 bases at V and 2 bases at J, leaving 3 bases unmatched. There are 15 residues in the CDR3. Germline CDR1 SGHTA, CDR2 FQGNSA. CDR3 region: CASSYTGGTGNTIYF. In nucleotides, the CDR3 is TGTGCCAGCAGCTACACAGGGGGCACTGGAAACACCATATATTTT.

This rearrangement joins TRBV3-1 to TRBJ2-7; no reliable D call. The CDR3 is 15 amino acids. Per germline, CDR1 LGHDT and CDR2 YNNKEL (reference sequence). V was cut by 0 bases and J by 5 bases, with 14 bases left in between. CDR3 in DNA: TGTGCCAGCAGCCAAGATAAGGAAGGTTACAACGAGCAGTACTTC. This encodes CASSQDKEGYNEQYF.

This clonotype was picked up many times. The chain recombines TRBV9 with TRBJ2-1; D gene ambiguous. Germline CDR1 and CDR2: SGDLS and YYNGEE. Deletions cut 2 bases from V and 1 base from J, with 7 bases between. This CDR3 has 14 residues. The CDR3 DNA sequence: TGTGCCAGCAGCGTCTCTTCGTCCTACAATGAGCAGTTCTTC. Amino acids: CASSVSSSYNEQFF. The complete variable domain, with remaining parts taken from reference TRBV9 and TRBJ2-1, reads DSGVTQTPKHLITATGQRVTLRCSPRSGDLSVYWYQQSLDQGLQFLIQYYNGEERAKGNILERFSAQQFPDLHSELNLSSLELGDSALYFCASSVSSSYNEQFFGPGTRLTVL.

The V and J genes are TRBV3-1 and TRBJ1-2; the D gene is possibly TRBD1 (6 bases). V lost 4 bases to trimming and J lost 4 bases, with 13 bases between them. The CDR3 runs 14 residues. In germline, CDR1 is LGHDT, CDR2 YNNKEL (reference sequence). The CDR3 nucleotides read TGTGCCAGCAGCCTCTCCGGGACACCCTATGGCTACACCTTC. This codes for CASSLSGTPYGYTF.

This clonotype was observed a handful of times. The CDR3 DNA reads as TGTGCCAGCAGCTTTGCTAGCGGGAGTTCGGAGACCCAGTACTTC. Translation gives CASSFASGSSETQYF. The rearrangement links TRBV11-2 to TRBJ2-5, with 10 nucleotides matching TRBD2. J lost 5 bases, V lost 3 bases, and 6 bases had no gene match. The CDR3 is 15 amino acids. Germline loops: CDR1 SGHAT, CDR2 FQNNGV.

This sequence joins TRBV4-1 and TRBJ1-6; 7 nucleotides line up with TRBD1. This CDR3 comprises 15 residues. CDR1 and CDR2 (germline): MGHRA, YSYEKL. V lost 0 bases, J lost 13 bases, and 9 bases stayed unmatched. CDR3 in amino acids: CASSQDVGGAYPLHF. The CDR3 DNA is TGCGCCAGCAGCCAAGATGTAGGGGGCGCCTACCCCCTCCACTTT.

This clonotype was seen more than once but under ten times. The chain combines TRBV12-3 or TRBV12-4 with TRBJ1-3; weak D call: TRBD1 (5 bases). The CDR3 totals 17 residues. The V gene lost 3 bases and the J gene lost 0 bases, with 15 bases spanning the gap. Here the CDR3 reads CASSFSTETNSGNTIYF. The CDR3 region has the DNA TGTGCCAGCAGTTTCTCGACAGAAACCAACTCTGGAAACACCATATATTTT.

The J gene is TRBJ1-4, the V gene TRBV5-1; D gene ambiguous. Per the germline V gene, CDR1 is SGHRS and CDR2 is YFSETQ. This CDR3 comprises 14 residues. The V end was cut by 0 bases, the J end by 4 bases, with 7 bases between. The CDR3 nucleotides read TGCGCCAGCAGCTTGGTCGACCGTAATGAAAAACTGTTTTTT. Its translation: CASSLVDRNEKLFF.

The chain uses TRBV27 and TRBJ2-1, with 8 bases that match TRBD2. The CDR3 is made up of 15 amino acids. The V segment lost 8 bases and the J segment 0 bases; nucleotides outside the gene matches: 6. Per the germline V gene, CDR1 is MNHEY and CDR2 is SMNVEV (reference sequence). The CDR3 sequence: CASAGLESSYNEQFF. As DNA, the CDR3 is TGTGCCAGCGCGGGACTAGAGAGCTCCTACAATGAGCAGTTCTTC.

The CDR3, as DNA: TGTGCCATCAGTGGCCACCTGACTAGCGGGGGACCAGATACGCAGTATTTT. Translating gives CAISGHLTSGGPDTQYF. The genes are TRBV10-3 and TRBJ2-3; TRBD2 matches 12 bases. CDR3 length: 17 amino acids. The junction had 9 bases not matched to a gene; V was cut back by 4 bases and J by 4 bases. The germline gives CDR1 ENHRY, CDR2 SYGVKD.

This clonotype came up a few times. The chain combines TRBV4-2 with TRBJ2-7, with TRBD2 identical over 8 bases. With 4 bases clipped from V and 2 bases from J, the junction kept 4 bases outside the gene matches. The CDR3 is made up of 14 amino acids. Germline V gene data show CDR1 as LGHNA and CDR2 as YNFKEQ. The CDR3 sequence: CASSPGRGAYEQYF. CDR3 DNA sequence: TGTGCCAGCAGCCCAGGGCGGGGGGCCTACGAGCAGTACTTC.

This clonotype was counted a few times. The J gene is TRBJ1-5, the V gene TRBV7-9; 8 bases align to TRBD1. Per the germline V gene, CDR1 is SEHNR and CDR2 is FQNEAQ (reference sequence). This CDR3 has 14 residues. V shed 3 bases, J shed 3 bases, and the junction held 1 base outside the gene matches. The CDR3 region has the DNA TGTGCCAGCAGCTTGACAGGGGACAATCAGCCCCAGCATTTT. It specifies CASSLTGDNQPQHF.

This clonotype occurred many times. The rearrangement joins TRBV9 to TRBJ2-1; a weak D match, TRBD2 (6 bases). The germline gives CDR1 SGDLS, CDR2 YYNGEE. Trimming pared 0 bases from V and 1 base from J, leaving 8 bases between. CDR3 length: 15 amino acids. The CDR3 nucleotides read TGTGCCAGCAGCGTAGAACGGGGGTCCTACAATGAGCAGTTCTTC. Its translation: CASSVERGSYNEQFF.

The chain has TRBV7-2 and TRBJ1-2; 7 bases align to TRBD1. Germline V gives CDR1 SGHTA, CDR2 FQGNSA. Trimming at V came to 1 base and at J to 4 bases, leaving 6 bases not matched to a gene. CDR3 length: 15 amino acids. The CDR3 loop reads CASSLGDSTRYGYTF. The CDR3 DNA reads TGTGCCAGCAGCTTAGGGGACAGCACTCGCTATGGCTACACCTTC.

V is TRBV11-2 and J is TRBJ2-3, with 7 bases lining up with TRBD2. V gave up 3 bases and J gave up 3 bases; unmatched junction bases: 6. The CDR3 length is 15 residues. From germline, CDR1 is SGHAT and CDR2 FQNNGV. Here the CDR3 DNA reads TGTGCCAGCAGCTTCGTCAGCGGGAAAACAGATACGCAGTATTTT. Amino acid sequence: CASSFVSGKTDTQYF. The full variable domain, rest sourced from reference TRBV11-2 and TRBJ2-3, is EAGVAQSPRYKIIEKRQSVAFWCNPISGHATLYWYQQILGQGPKLLIQFQNNGVVDDSQLPKDRFSAERLKGVDSTLKIQPAKLEDSAVYLCASSFVSGKTDTQYFGPGTRLTVL.

There are a few counts of this clonotype. The rearrangement links TRBV3-1 to TRBJ1-5, with 11 bases lining up with TRBD1. Per germline, CDR1 LGHDT and CDR2 YNNKEL (reference sequence). The CDR3 totals 15 residues. V gave up 4 bases and J gave up 7 bases; unmatched junction bases: 6. In DNA form, the CDR3 reads TGTGCCAGCAGCCTGGGACAGGGGGTTTGGCAGCCCCAGCATTTT. This translates into CASSLGQGVWQPQHF.

The chain uses TRBV3-1 and TRBJ2-7; a possible D gene is TRBD2 (6 bases). Germline V CDR1 and CDR2: LGHDT, YNNKEL (reference sequence). The CDR3 length is 15 residues. The V and J ends lost 4 bases and 0 bases respectively, with 13 bases between them. The CDR3 loop reads CASSPWTTLSYEQYF. Here the CDR3 DNA reads TGTGCCAGCAGCCCCTGGACTACCCTCTCCTACGAGCAGTACTTC.

This clonotype was detected only a few times. The chain employs TRBV12-3 or TRBV12-4 and TRBJ2-7; 8 bases match TRBD2. V lost 4 bases and J lost 1; bases outside the gene matches: 9. The CDR3 sequence is 16 residues long. The CDR3 loop reads CASSWSRGGLSYEQYF. As DNA, the CDR3 is TGTGCCAGCAGTTGGTCCCGGGGGGGGCTATCCTACGAGCAGTACTTC.

This chain connects TRBV7-3 to TRBJ1-5, with D maybe TRBD1 (5 bases). The CDR3 covers 19 residues. Germline lookup yields CDR1 SGHTA and CDR2 FQGTGA. The germline V and J ends were trimmed by 2 bases and 1 base, with 21 bases remaining between them. The CDR3, as DNA: TGTGCCAGCAGCTTACCGGGCAGGGTCGTCGTGGGCAGCAATCAGCCCCAGCATTTT. This encodes CASSLPGRVVVGSNQPQHF.

Written as DNA, the CDR3 is TGTGCCAGCAGCCAAGGTCCAGGTCAAGGCTACACCTTC. Encoded protein: CASSQGPGQGYTF. The chain combines TRBV3-1 with TRBJ1-2, with no clear D. V was shortened by 1 base and J by 8 bases, with 11 bases between the two germline ends. This CDR3 is 13 amino acids long. CDR1 is LGHDT, CDR2 YNNKEL, per germline (reference sequence).

This clonotype was detected only a few times. The rearrangement joins TRBV6-2 or TRBV6-3 to TRBJ2-1, with 8 positions matching TRBD2. The germline gives CDR1 MNHEY, CDR2 SVGEGT. This CDR3 is built from 14 residues. The V gene end was trimmed by 5 bases and the J gene end by 7 bases; junction bases not matched to a gene: 7. CDR3 coding DNA: TGTGCCAGCAGTAATACGGGAGGGTTAAATGAGCAGTTCTTC. It yields the protein CASSNTGGLNEQFF.

This clonotype was detected ten times or more. This chain links TRBV7-2 with TRBJ2-1; 9 bases match TRBD1. The CDR3 sequence is 15 residues long. The V segment lost 8 bases and the J segment 7 bases; nucleotides outside the gene matches: 12. Germline V gene lookup returns CDR1 SGHTA and CDR2 FQGNSA. CDR3 loop: CASLKGTGTGNEQFF. The CDR3 DNA is TGTGCCAGCCTAAAGGGGACCGGGACAGGGAATGAGCAGTTCTTC.

This clonotype was seen a handful of times. The V gene is TRBV6-2 or TRBV6-3, the J gene TRBJ2-3; 7 positions match TRBD2. V lost 2 bases to trimming and J lost 4 bases; unmatched junction nucleotides: 3. Germline values: CDR1 MNHEY, CDR2 SVGEGT. The CDR3 spans 14 residues. CDR3 nucleotides: TGTGCCAGCAGTTACGCGGGAGCGGCAGATACGCAGTATTTT. This codes for CASSYAGAADTQYF.

The chain carries TRBV6-5 and TRBJ1-5; TRBD1 aligns across 7 bases. Per the germline V gene, CDR1 is MNHEY and CDR2 is SVGAGI. With 4 bases clipped from V and 4 bases from J, the junction kept 7 bases outside the gene matches. The CDR3 has 15 amino acids. The CDR3 protein is CASSLQKGANQPQHF. Here the CDR3 DNA reads TGTGCCAGCAGTTTGCAAAAGGGGGCGAATCAGCCCCAGCATTTT.